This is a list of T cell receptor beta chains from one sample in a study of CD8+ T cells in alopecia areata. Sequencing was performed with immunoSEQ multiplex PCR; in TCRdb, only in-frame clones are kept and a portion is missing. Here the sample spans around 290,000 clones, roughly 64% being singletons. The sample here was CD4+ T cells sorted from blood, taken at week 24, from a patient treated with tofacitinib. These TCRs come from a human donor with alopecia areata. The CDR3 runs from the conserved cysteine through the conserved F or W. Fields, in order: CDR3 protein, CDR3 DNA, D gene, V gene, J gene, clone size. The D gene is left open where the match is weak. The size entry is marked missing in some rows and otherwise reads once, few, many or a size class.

CDR3 protein: CAWSLRETQYF
CDR3 DNA: TGTGCCTGGAGTTTGCGCGAGACCCAGTACTTC
D gene: -
V gene: TRBV30
J gene: TRBJ2-5
clone size: -

CDR3 protein: CASSSGQGETQYF
CDR3 DNA: TGTGCCAGCAGCTCAGGACAGGGAGAGACCCAGTACTTC
D gene: TRBD1
V gene: TRBV5-6
J gene: TRBJ2-5
clone size: -

CDR3 protein: CATHGPGPGSTEAFF
CDR3 DNA: TGTGCTACCCACGGCCCGGGGCCGGGGAGCACTGAAGCTTTCTTT
D gene: -
V gene: TRBV28
J gene: TRBJ1-1
clone size: few

CDR3 protein: CASSARQGTEAFF
CDR3 DNA: TGTGCCAGCAGCGCAAGACAGGGAACTGAAGCTTTCTTT
D gene: TRBD1
V gene: TRBV7-2
J gene: TRBJ1-1
clone size: -

CDR3 protein: CASGTVPYEQYF
CDR3 DNA: TGTGCCTCCGGGACAGTACCCTACGAGCAGTACTTC
D gene: TRBD1
V gene: TRBV2
J gene: TRBJ2-7
clone size: -

CDR3 protein: CASSPPGRTDTQYF
CDR3 DNA: TGTGCCAGCAGCCCCCCGGGGCGTACAGATACGCAGTATTTT
D gene: -
V gene: TRBV7-8
J gene: TRBJ2-3
clone size: -

CDR3 protein: CASSLSGRGYGYTF
CDR3 DNA: TGTGCCAGCAGCTTATCTGGCAGGGGCTATGGCTACACCTTC
D gene: -
V gene: TRBV11-2
J gene: TRBJ1-2
clone size: -

CDR3 protein: CASSEARTANYGYTF
CDR3 DNA: TGTGCCAGCAGTGAAGCGAGGACAGCCAACTATGGCTACACCTTC
D gene: -
V gene: TRBV2
J gene: TRBJ1-2
clone size: few

CDR3 protein: CNRQEDRSNQPQHF
CDR3 DNA: TGCAACCGTCAGGAAGACCGTAGCAATCAGCCCCAGCATTTT
D gene: -
V gene: TRBV29-1
J gene: TRBJ1-5
clone size: -

CDR3 protein: CASSQDRSRRVGPETQYF
CDR3 DNA: TGCGCCAGCAGCCAAGATAGATCAAGGAGAGTGGGCCCAGAGACCCAGTACTTC
D gene: -
V gene: TRBV4-1
J gene: TRBJ2-5
clone size: once

CDR3 protein: CASSLGLALGEEQFF
CDR3 DNA: TGTGCCAGCAGTTTGGGGCTAGCCCTAGGAGAAGAGCAGTTCTTC
D gene: -
V gene: TRBV27
J gene: TRBJ2-1
clone size: medium-sized

CDR3 protein: CASSSAQEQFF
CDR3 DNA: TGCGCCAGCAGCTCTGCGCAAGAGCAGTTCTTC
D gene: -
V gene: TRBV4-1
J gene: TRBJ2-1
clone size: -

CDR3 protein: CAWSASGTGNQPQHF
CDR3 DNA: TGTGCCTGGAGTGCCTCCGGGACAGGGAATCAGCCCCAGCATTTT
D gene: TRBD1
V gene: TRBV30
J gene: TRBJ1-5
clone size: -

CDR3 protein: CASSYQGGETQYF
CDR3 DNA: TGTGCCAGCAGCTACCAGGGAGGAGAGACCCAGTACTTC
D gene: -
V gene: TRBV7-9
J gene: TRBJ2-5
clone size: once

CDR3 protein: CAISESGTETDTQYF
CDR3 DNA: TGTGCCATCAGTGAGTCAGGGACCGAGACAGATACGCAGTATTTT
D gene: -
V gene: TRBV10-3
J gene: TRBJ2-3
clone size: few

CDR3 protein: CAWSSVRDQPQHF
CDR3 DNA: TGTGCCTGGAGCAGTGTCAGGGATCAGCCCCAGCATTTT
D gene: -
V gene: TRBV30
J gene: TRBJ1-5
clone size: -

CDR3 protein: CAWTQNSARQGEQFF
CDR3 DNA: TGTGCCTGGACCCAGAACTCGGCTAGGCAGGGTGAGCAGTTCTTC
D gene: -
V gene: TRBV30
J gene: TRBJ2-1
clone size: few

CDR3 protein: CASRRRGGGETQYF
CDR3 DNA: TGTGCCAGCAGACGGCGGGGGGGCGGAGAGACCCAGTACTTC
D gene: TRBD2
V gene: TRBV7-2
J gene: TRBJ2-5
clone size: -

CDR3 protein: CASSDSTGGRIDYTF
CDR3 DNA: TGTGCCAGCAGTGACAGCACAGGGGGCAGGATCGACTACACCTTC
D gene: TRBD1
V gene: TRBV2
J gene: TRBJ1-2
clone size: -

CDR3 protein: CASSFKSNGTKAGNTEAFF
CDR3 DNA: TGCGCCAGCAGCTTCAAATCAAATGGGACGAAGGCGGGAAACACTGAAGCTTTCTTT
D gene: -
V gene: TRBV5-1
J gene: TRBJ1-1
clone size: few

CDR3 protein: CASSVTGAYGYTF
CDR3 DNA: TGTGCCAGCAGTGTGACAGGAGCCTATGGCTACACCTTC
D gene: -
V gene: TRBV6-1
J gene: TRBJ1-2
clone size: -

CDR3 protein: CASSLVIRTGELFF
CDR3 DNA: TGTGCCAGCAGCTTAGTTATTCGCACCGGGGAGCTGTTTTTT
D gene: -
V gene: TRBV7-2
J gene: TRBJ2-2
clone size: -